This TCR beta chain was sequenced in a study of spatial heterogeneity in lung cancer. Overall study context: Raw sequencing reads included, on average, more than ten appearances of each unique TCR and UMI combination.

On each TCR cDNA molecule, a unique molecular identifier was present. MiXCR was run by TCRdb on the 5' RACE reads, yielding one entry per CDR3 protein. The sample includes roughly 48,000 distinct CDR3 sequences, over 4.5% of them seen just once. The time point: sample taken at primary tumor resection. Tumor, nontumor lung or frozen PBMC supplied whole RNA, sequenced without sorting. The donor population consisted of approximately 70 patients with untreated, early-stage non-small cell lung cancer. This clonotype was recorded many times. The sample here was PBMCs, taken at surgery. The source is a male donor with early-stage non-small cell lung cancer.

CDR3 sequence (DNA): TGCGCCAGCAGCCTCGGGACGCCTCAAAACACTGAAGCTTTCTTT. It yields the protein CASSLGTPQNTEAFF. The gene calls are TRBV4-3 and TRBJ1-1; maybe TRBD1 (5 bases). This CDR3 has 15 residues. The V end lost 4 bases, the J end lost 2 bases, and 14 bases lay between the germline ends. Looked up from germline, CDR1 is LGHNA and CDR2 is YSLEER.